This TCR beta chain stems from a study of cytomegalovirus exposure and HLA in healthy donors (dated 2017 in TCRdb). For the wider study: According to a later analysis, the approximately 120 validation repertoires were produced on the same platform as the 600 to 850 repertoires of the first cohort. The study aimed to test whether signatures of past pathogen exposure could be identified by cataloging public T cell receptors. Along with the roughly 670-subject first cohort, a separate validation cohort of around 120 different subjects was used. To predict cytomegalovirus infection status, the study brought together high-throughput TCR immunosequencing, statistical association of individual TCRs with disease status, and machine learning.

The donors were included in the validation cohort of 90 to 150 subjects, a group kept apart from the approximately 700-subject first cohort. The library relied on the immunoSEQ multiplex PCR assay. The source study handled its data this way. A statistical classification framework was built to diagnose cytomegalovirus status from the catalog of TCR beta chain sequences. TCRdb holds this immuneACCESS table with in-frame rearrangements only. Some clones are missing; in checked studies, unresolved V genes explain under half, and the rest has no known cause. V and J calls and clone size are those listed in that table; D and trimming were worked out from the DNA. Present in this sample are fewer than 75,000 clones, roughly 95% of which were seen just once. Of the sample, 3% to 3.5% is held by the ten largest clones. About this clone: The clone's antigen remains unknown. The input lacks base qualities; no much larger clone sits a single base away.

Taken from cysteine to phenylalanine, the CDR3 has 11 residues. CDR3 DNA is the only sequence kept; it has 33 bases, read in frame from the first base. V is pared back by 1 base and J by 15 bases, with 10 bases lying between the germline termini. For CDR1 and CDR2, the germline V gene lists SNHLY and FYNNEI. The research as a whole found: A later analysis had no HLA typing for the validation cohort, so co-occurrence there was scored across all 130 or so repertoires. Across donors, most TCR sequences were observed very rarely, whereas some public TCRs were present in many individuals. In vitro tests confirmed that a few of the cytomegalovirus-associated TCR beta chains recognize cytomegalovirus antigens. A later analysis found that TCRs clustered in the first cohort also tended to co-occur in the 120 validation repertoires, with 90% to 95% of cluster scores above 0. The study gave a list of 150 to 200 TCR beta chains associated with cytomegalovirus. In both the original and validation cohorts, the classifier was reported to diagnose cytomegalovirus status with high specificity and sensitivity. It was suggested by the authors that the approach could potentially be generalized to other disease states and immunological phenotypes.

This sequence uses TRBV2 and TRBJ2-1; no D gene can be assigned with confidence. This sequence originates from a man aged 18-30 years in good health and CMV-seronegative. The sequenced sample was PBMCs. The sequenced DNA: TGTGCCAGCAGTGAAGGGCCAAATTGGTTCTTC. Its amino acids are CASSEGPNWFF.